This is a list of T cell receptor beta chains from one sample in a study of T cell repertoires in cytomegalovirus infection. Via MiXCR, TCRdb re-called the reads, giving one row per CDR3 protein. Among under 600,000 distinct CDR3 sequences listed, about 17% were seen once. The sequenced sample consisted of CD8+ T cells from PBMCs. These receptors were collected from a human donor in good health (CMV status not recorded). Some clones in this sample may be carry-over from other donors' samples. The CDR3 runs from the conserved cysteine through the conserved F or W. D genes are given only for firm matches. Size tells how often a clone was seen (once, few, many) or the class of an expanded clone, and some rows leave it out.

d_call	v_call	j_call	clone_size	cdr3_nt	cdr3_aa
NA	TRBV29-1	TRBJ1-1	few	TGCAGCGTCTGGATGAACACTGAAGCTTTCTTT	CSVWMNTEAFF
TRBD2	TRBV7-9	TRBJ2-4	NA	TGTGCCAGCAGCCCCAACGGGGCTAGCGGGGGTCCCTTAGCCAAAAACATTCAGTACTTC	CASSPNGASGGPLAKNIQYF
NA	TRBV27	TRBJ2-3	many	TGTGCCAGCAGCCCCGGAGGAATGGGGGGGCCGACGTCAACAGATACGCAGTATTTT	CASSPGGMGGPTSTDTQYF
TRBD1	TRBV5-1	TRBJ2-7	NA	TGCGCCAGCAGTTCCAGGGGGAACCCCTACGAGCAGTACTTC	CASSSRGNPYEQYF
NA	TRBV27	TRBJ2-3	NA	TGTGCCAGCATCAGTGGGGTTTGGGGCACGCAGTATTTT	CASISGVWGTQYF
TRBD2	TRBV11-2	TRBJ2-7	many	TGTGCCAGCAGCTTAAGGACTAGCGGTAGCTCCTACGAGCAGTACTTC	CASSLRTSGSSYEQYF
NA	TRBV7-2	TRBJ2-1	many	TGTGCCAGCAGCTTAGATGGGCTCAGCTACCCCTACAATGAGCAGTTCTTC	CASSLDGLSYPYNEQFF
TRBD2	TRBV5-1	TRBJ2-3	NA	TGCGCCAGCAGCTTCCGGAGCGGGAGGGCCGGGACAGATACGCAGTATTTT	CASSFRSGRAGTDTQYF
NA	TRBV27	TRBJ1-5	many	TGTGCCAGCAGTTTACTGGGTGACAATCAGCCCCAGCATTTT	CASSLLGDNQPQHF
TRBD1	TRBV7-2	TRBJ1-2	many	TGTGCCAGCAGCCAGACAGGGGGCGGCTATGGCTACACCTTC	CASSQTGGGYGYTF
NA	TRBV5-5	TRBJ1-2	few	TGTGCCATTGGACAGCGGCCCTATGGCTACACCTTC	CAIGQRPYGYTF
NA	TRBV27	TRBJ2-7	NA	TGTGCCAGCAGTTTATATGGGGGGATAGCCTACGAGCAGTACTTC	CASSLYGGIAYEQYF
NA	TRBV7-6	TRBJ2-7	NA	TGTGCCAGCAGCCAAATTAGGGTGCAGTACTTC	CASSQIRVQYF
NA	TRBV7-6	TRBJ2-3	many	TGTGCCAGCAGCTCACCGGACTATACCACAGATACGCAGTATTTT	CASSSPDYTTDTQYF
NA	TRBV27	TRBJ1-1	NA	TGTGCCAGCAGCCCCGGGGTAATGAACACTGAAGCTTTCTTT	CASSPGVMNTEAFF
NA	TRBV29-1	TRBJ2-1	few	TGCAGCGTTGATAGACAGTACAATGAGCAGTTCTTC	CSVDRQYNEQFF
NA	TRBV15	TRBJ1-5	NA	TGTGCCACCAGCAGTAGGACCAGCAATCAGCCCCAGCATTTT	CATSSRTSNQPQHF
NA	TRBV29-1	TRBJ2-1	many	TGCAGCGTTGAGGGCCGATACAATGAGCAGTTCTTC	CSVEGRYNEQFF
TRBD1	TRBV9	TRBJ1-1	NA	TGTGCCAGCAGCGGGGGACAGGGAGGGAACACTGAAGCTTTCTTT	CASSGGQGGNTEAFF
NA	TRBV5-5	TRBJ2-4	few	TGTGCCAGCAGCTTGGTTCGAGCCATTGGAGCCAAAAACATTCAGTACTTC	CASSLVRAIGAKNIQYF